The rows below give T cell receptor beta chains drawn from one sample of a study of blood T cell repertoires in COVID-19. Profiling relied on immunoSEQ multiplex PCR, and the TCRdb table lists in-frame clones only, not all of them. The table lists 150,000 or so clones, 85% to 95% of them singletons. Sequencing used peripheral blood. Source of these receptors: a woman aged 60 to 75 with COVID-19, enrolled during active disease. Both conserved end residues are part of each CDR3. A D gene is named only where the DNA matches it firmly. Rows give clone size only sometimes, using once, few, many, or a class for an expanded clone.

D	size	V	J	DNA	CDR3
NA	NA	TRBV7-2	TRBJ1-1	TGTGCCAGCAGACAACAGGGAATCTCTGAAGCTTTCTTT	CASRQQGISEAFF
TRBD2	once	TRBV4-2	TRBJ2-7	TGTGCCAGCAGCCAAGCCCAAATAGTAGCGGGCGAGCAGTACTTC	CASSQAQIVAGEQYF
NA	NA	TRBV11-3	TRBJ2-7	TGTGCCAGCAGCTTAGAGGGGGGCGAGCAGTACTTC	CASSLEGGEQYF
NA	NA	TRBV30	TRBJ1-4	TGTGCCTGGAGTCCAGGGAATGAAAAACTGTTTTTT	CAWSPGNEKLFF
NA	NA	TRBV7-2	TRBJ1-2	TGTGCCAGCAGCTTAGGGGGGCGGGGCTACACCTTC	CASSLGGRGYTF
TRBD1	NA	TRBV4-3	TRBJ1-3	TGCGCCAGCAGCCAAGATGCGGGACAGGGGACTGGAAACACCATATATTTT	CASSQDAGQGTGNTIYF
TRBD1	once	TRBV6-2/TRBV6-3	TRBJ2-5	TGTGCCAGCAGTCTCCTGGACAGGGGGCGCCGAGGGACCCAGTACTTC	CASSLLDRGRRGTQYF
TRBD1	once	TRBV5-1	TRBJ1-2	TGCGCCAGCAGCTTGGTGGTTGGGACAGAATCTAACTATGGCTACACCTTC	CASSLVVGTESNYGYTF
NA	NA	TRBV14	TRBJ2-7	TGTGCCAGCAGCCACTCCTCCTACGAGCAGTACTTC	CASSHSSYEQYF
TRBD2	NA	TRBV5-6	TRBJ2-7	TGTGCCAGCAGCTTCGGGGGGTTCGTCTCCTACGAGCAGTACTTC	CASSFGGFVSYEQYF
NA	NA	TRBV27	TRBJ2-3	TGTGCCAGCAGTTTAGCGCCAGGGCTTCCCCCCAGGGGCACAGATACGCAGTATTTT	CASSLAPGLPPRGTDTQYF
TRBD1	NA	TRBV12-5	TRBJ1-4	TGTGCTAGTGGCCTCGGGACAGGGGGCGAAAAACTGTTTTTT	CASGLGTGGEKLFF
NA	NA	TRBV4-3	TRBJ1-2	TGCGCCAGCAGCCAAGCGTTTAGGGGCCACTATGGCTACACCTTC	CASSQAFRGHYGYTF
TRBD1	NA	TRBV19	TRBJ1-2	TGTGCCAGTAGTGGAGACAAGACGGGACAGGGCCGTGAGACAAGTGGCTACACCTTC	CASSGDKTGQGRETSGYTF
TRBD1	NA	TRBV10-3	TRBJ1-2	TGTGCCATCAGTGACGGGACAGGCAAAGCTTCTAACTATGGCTACACCTTC	CAISDGTGKASNYGYTF
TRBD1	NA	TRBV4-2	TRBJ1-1	TGTGCCAGCAGCCAGGCCGGACAGGGGGTAACGAACACTGAAGCTTTCTTT	CASSQAGQGVTNTEAFF
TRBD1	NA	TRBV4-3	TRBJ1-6	TGCGCCAGCGGACTACAGGGGGTGGATTCACCCCTCCACTTT	CASGLQGVDSPLHF
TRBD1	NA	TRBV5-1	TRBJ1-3	TGCGCCAGCAGCCCGGGACAGGGGTTAGGCTCTGGAAACACCATATATTTT	CASSPGQGLGSGNTIYF
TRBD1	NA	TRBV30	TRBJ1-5	TGTGCCTGGAGCCCGGGACAGGGGAATCAGCCCCAGCATTTT	CAWSPGQGNQPQHF
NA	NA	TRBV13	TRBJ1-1	TGTGCCAGCAGCTACGGGCGGGGGAAAAACACTGAAGCTTTCTTT	CASSYGRGKNTEAFF
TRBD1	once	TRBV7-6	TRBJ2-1	TGTGCCAGCAACCCTACGACAGGGAGCTCCTACAATGAGCAGTTCTTC	CASNPTTGSSYNEQFF
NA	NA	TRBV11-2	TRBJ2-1	TGTGCCAGCAGCTTAGATGGACAGTCCAATGAGCAGTTCTTC	CASSLDGQSNEQFF
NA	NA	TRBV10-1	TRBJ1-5	TGCGCCAGCAGTGAGTCAATGAGGAGAGCGCCGATTCGCAATCAGCCCCAGCATTTT	CASSESMRRAPIRNQPQHF
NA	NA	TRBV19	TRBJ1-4	TGTGCCAGTAACCCCTACAGCGGGGCTCTGACAAATGAAAAACTGTTTTTT	CASNPYSGALTNEKLFF
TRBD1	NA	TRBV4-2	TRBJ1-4	TGTGCCAGCAACAGGGGAGATGGCGCAACTAATGAAAAACTGTTTTTT	CASNRGDGATNEKLFF
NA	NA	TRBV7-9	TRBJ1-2	TGTGCCAGCAGTCCCGGGGGGGGTCTTTATGGCTACACCTTC	CASSPGGGLYGYTF